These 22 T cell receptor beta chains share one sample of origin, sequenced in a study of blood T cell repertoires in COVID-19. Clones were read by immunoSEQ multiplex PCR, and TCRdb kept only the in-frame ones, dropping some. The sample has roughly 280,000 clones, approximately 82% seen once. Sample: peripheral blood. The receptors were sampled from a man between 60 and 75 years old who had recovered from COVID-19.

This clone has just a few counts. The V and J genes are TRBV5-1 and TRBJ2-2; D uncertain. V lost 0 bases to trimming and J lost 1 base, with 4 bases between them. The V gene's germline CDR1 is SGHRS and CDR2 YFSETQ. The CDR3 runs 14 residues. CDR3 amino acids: CASSLGGNTGELFF. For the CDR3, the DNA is TGCGCCAGCAGCTTGGGAGGGAACACCGGGGAGCTGTTTTTT.

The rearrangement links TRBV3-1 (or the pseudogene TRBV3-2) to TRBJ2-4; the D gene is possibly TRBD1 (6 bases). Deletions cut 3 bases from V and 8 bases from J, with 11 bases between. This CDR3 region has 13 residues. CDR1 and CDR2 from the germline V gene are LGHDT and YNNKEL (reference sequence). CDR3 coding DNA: TGTGCCAGCAGCCATCCCAAGGGGGACATTCAGTACTTC. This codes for CASSHPKGDIQYF.

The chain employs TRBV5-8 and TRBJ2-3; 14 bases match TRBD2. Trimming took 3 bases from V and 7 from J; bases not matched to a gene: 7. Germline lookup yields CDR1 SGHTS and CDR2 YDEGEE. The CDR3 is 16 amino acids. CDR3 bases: TGTGCCAGCAGCTCGGGACTAGCGGGAGTAATAAATACGCAGTATTTT. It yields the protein CASSSGLAGVINTQYF.

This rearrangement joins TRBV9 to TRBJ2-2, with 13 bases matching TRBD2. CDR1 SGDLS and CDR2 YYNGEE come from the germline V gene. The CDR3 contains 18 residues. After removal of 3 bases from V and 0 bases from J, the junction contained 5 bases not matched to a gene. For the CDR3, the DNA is TGTGCCAGCAGCGGACTAGCGGGGGGCACAACGAACACCGGGGAGCTGTTTTTT. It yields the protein CASSGLAGGTTNTGELFF.

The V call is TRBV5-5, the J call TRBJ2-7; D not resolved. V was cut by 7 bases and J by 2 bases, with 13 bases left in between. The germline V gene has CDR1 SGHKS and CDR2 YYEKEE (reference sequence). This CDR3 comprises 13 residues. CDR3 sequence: CASRQNSPYEQYF. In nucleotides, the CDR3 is TGTGCCAGCCGGCAGAATAGCCCCTACGAGCAGTACTTC. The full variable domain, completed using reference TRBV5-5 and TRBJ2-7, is DAGVTQSPTHLIKTRGQQVTLRCSPISGHKSVSWYQQVLGQGPQFIFQYYEKEERGRGNFPDRFSARQFPNYSSELNVNALLLGDSALYLCASRQNSPYEQYFGPGTRLTVT.

The CDR3 spells CASSSTRGSDTQYF. CDR3 DNA sequence: TGTGCCAGCAGCTCCACCAGGGGCTCAGATACGCAGTATTTT. V usage is TRBV11-2 and J usage is TRBJ2-3; D is perhaps TRBD1 (6 bases). Trimming left V 4 bases short and J 4 bases short, with 12 bases between. The CDR3 extends over 14 amino acids. The germline gives CDR1 SGHAT, CDR2 FQNNGV. The full variable domain, in which reference TRBV11-2 and TRBJ2-3 provide the parts outside the CDR3, is EAGVAQSPRYKIIEKRQSVAFWCNPISGHATLYWYQQILGQGPKLLIQFQNNGVVDDSQLPKDRFSAERLKGVDSTLKIQPAKLEDSAVYLCASSSTRGSDTQYFGPGTRLTVL.

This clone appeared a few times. The CDR3 DNA follows: TGTGCCAGCAACCGGGGGGCCATCAACACCATATATTTT. Its protein product is CASNRGAINTIYF. The rearrangement joins TRBV2 to TRBJ1-3; perhaps TRBD1 as D (6 bases). CDR1 is SNHLY and CDR2 is FYNNEI in the germline V gene. V lost 7 bases, J lost 7 bases, and 14 bases lay in between. The CDR3 covers 13 residues.

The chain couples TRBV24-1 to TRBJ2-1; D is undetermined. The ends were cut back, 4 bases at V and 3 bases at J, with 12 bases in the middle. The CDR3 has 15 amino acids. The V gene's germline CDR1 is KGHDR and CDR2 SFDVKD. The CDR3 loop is CATSERTADYNEQFF. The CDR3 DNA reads TGTGCCACCAGTGAACGAACAGCCGACTACAATGAGCAGTTCTTC.

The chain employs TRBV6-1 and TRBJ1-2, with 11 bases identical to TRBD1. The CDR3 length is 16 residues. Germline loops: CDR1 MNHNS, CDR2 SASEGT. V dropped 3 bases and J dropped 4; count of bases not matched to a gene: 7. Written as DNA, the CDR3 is TGTGCCAGCAGTGAGAGAAGGACAGGGGGCATCTATGGCTACACCTTC. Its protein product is CASSERRTGGIYGYTF.

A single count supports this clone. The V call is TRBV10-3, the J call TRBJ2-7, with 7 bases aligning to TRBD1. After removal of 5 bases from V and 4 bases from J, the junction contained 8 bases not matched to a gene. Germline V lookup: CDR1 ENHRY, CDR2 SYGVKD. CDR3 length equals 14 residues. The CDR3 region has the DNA TGTGCCATCAGTCCCGGGACAGTGAAATACGAGCAGTACTTC. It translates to CAISPGTVKYEQYF.

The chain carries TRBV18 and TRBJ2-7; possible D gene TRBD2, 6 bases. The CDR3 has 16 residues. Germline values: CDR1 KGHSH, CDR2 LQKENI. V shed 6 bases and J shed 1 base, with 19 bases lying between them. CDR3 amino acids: CASSRREQRTSYEQYF. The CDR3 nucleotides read TGTGCCAGCTCCCGGAGGGAACAGCGTACTTCCTACGAGCAGTACTTC.

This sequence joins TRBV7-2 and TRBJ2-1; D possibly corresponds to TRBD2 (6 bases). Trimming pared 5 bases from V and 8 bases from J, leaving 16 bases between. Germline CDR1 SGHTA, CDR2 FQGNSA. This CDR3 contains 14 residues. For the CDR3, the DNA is TGTGCCAGCAGCGAGGCGGGGCCTACCTATGAGCAGTTCTTC. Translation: CASSEAGPTYEQFF.

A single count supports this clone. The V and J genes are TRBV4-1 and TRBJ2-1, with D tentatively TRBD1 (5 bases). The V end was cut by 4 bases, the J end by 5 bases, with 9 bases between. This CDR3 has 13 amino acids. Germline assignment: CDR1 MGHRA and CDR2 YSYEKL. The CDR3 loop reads CASSPRQNNEQFF. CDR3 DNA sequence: TGCGCCAGCAGCCCGAGACAGAACAATGAGCAGTTCTTC.

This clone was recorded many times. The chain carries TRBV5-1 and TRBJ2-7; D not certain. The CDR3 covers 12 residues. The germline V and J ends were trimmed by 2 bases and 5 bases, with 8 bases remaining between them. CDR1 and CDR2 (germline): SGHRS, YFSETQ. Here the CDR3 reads CASSLKPNEQYF. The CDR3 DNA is TGCGCCAGCAGCTTAAAGCCAAACGAGCAGTACTTC.

In DNA, the CDR3 is TGCGCCAGCAGCCAGGGACTAGCGGGAGGTTACTTCTACGAGCAGTACTTC. Translated: CASSQGLAGGYFYEQYF. This chain links TRBV5-1 with TRBJ2-7, with TRBD2 matching 15 bases. Germline CDR1 reads SGHRS; CDR2 reads YFSETQ. The CDR3 contains 17 residues. Losses at the gene ends were 4 bases for V and 3 bases for J; bases not matched to a gene: 8.

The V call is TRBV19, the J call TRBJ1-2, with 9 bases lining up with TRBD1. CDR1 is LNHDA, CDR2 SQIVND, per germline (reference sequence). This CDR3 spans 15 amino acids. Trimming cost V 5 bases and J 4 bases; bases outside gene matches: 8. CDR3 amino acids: CASSPQDRGTYGYTF. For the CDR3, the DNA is TGTGCCAGTAGTCCACAGGACAGGGGAACCTATGGCTACACCTTC.

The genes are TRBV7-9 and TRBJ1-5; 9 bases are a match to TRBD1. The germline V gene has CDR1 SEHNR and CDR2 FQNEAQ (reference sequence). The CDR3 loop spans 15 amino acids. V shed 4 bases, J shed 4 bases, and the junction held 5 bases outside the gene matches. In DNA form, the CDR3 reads TGTGCCAGCAGCTGGGGACAGGGAGTGAATCAGCCCCAGCATTTT. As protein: CASSWGQGVNQPQHF.

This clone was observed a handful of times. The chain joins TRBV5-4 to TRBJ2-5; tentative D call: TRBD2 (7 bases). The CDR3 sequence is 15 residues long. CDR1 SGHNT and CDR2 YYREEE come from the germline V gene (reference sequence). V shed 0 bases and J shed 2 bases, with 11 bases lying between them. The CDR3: CASSLVAGAQETQYF. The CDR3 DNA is TGTGCCAGCAGCTTGGTCGCGGGGGCACAAGAGACCCAGTACTTC.

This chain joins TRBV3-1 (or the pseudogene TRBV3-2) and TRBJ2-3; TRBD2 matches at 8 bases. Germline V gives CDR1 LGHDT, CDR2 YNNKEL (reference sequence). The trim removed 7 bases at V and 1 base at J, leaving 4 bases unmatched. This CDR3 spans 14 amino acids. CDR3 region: CASTGGARTDTQYF. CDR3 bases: TGTGCCAGCACCGGGGGGGCCCGCACAGATACGCAGTATTTT.

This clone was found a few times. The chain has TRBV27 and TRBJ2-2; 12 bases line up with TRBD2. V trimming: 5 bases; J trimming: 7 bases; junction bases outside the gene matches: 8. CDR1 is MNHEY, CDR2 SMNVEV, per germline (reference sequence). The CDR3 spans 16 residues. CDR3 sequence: CASSILAGGSFGELFF. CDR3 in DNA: TGTGCCAGCAGTATTCTAGCGGGAGGGTCTTTCGGGGAGCTGTTTTTT.

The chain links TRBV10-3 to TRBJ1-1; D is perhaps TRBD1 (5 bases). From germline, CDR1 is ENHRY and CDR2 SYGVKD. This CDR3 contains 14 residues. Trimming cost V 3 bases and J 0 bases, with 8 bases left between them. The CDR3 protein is CAISDQGVNTEAFF. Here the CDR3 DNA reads TGTGCCATCAGTGATCAGGGTGTGAACACTGAAGCTTTCTTT.

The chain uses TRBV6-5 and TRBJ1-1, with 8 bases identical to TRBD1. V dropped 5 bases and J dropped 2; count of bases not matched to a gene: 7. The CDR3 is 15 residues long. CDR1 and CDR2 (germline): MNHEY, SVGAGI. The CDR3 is CASSPGGAVNTEAFF. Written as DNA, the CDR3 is TGTGCCAGCAGTCCAGGGGGCGCGGTAAACACTGAAGCTTTCTTT.